The clone carrying this T cell receptor (beta chain) came up many times. Its matching antigen is unknown. No treatment of any kind had been given to any patient before thyroid surgery. The sample belongs to a study of metastatic and nonmetastatic thyroid tumors. About the study: The comparison covered peripheral blood and tumor or nodule tissue in malignant and benign thyroid patients.

With MiXCR, TCRdb reprocessed the PCR reads. The table lists roughly 18,000 clones, 29% of them singletons. Whole-study results and caveats: Benign nodules were reported to have significantly lower TCR beta diversity than malignant thyroid tumors, in blood and tumor.

This receptor was identified in a male donor with papillary thyroid cancer or a benign thyroid nodule (not recorded which). Some clones in this sample may be carry-over from other donors' samples. Sample: tumor tissue.

CDR3: CASSLEDGSYEQYF. The CDR3 DNA follows: TGTGCCAGCAGCTTAGAAGATGGTTCCTACGAGCAGTACTTC. The chain has TRBV7-6 and TRBJ2-7; D gene uncertain. V shed 1 base and J shed 1 base, with 8 bases lying between them. The CDR3 is 14 amino acids. CDR1 is SGHVS, CDR2 FNYEAQ, per germline.